The present T cell receptor (beta chain) was sequenced within a study of blood T cell repertoires in COVID-19. The germline V gene has CDR1 MNHEY and CDR2 SMNVEV (reference sequence). Trimming left V 7 bases short and J 6 bases short, with 19 bases between. CDR3 length equals 16 residues. Sequenced by immunoSEQ multiplex PCR; TCRdb stores in-frame clones only, minus some. The sample has 320,000 or so clones, 75% to 90% seen once. Participant reports of clinical history set cohort assignment. This clonotype was obtained from a man aged 25-45 years who had recovered from COVID-19. The rearrangement joins TRBV27 to TRBJ1-6, with D possibly matching TRBD1 (5 bases). Sequenced sample: PBMCs or T cells enriched from blood (not recorded which). This chain's CDR3 is CASKPPLRGANSPLHF. CDR3 coding DNA: TGTGCCAGCAAACCCCCCCTAAGGGGCGCTAATTCACCCCTCCACTTT.